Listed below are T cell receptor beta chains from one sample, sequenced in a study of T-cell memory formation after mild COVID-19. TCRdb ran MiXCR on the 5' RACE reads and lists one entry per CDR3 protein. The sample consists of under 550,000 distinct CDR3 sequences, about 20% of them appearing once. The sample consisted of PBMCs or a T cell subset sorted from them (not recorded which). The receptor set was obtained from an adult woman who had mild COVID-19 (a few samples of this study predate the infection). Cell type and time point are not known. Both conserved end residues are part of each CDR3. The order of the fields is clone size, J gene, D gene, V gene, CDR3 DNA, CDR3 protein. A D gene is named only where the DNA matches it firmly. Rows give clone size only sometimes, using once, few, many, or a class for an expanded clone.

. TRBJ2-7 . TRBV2 TGTGCCAGCTTAGACGCCAGGAGCTCCTACGAGCAGTACTTC CASLDARSSYEQYF
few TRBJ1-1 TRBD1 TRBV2 TGTGCCAGGACAGGGGAGAACACTGAAGCTTTCTTT CARTGENTEAFF
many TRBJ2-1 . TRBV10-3 TGTGCCATCAGGGACGGACTAAGGAATGAGCAGTTCTTC CAIRDGLRNEQFF
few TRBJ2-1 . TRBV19 TGTGCCAGTAGTTCAGGGGAACTAGCTCCTAAGCAGTTCTTC CASSSGELAPKQFF
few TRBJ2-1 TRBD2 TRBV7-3 TGTGCCAGCAGCCCGTACGGACTAGCGGGGGGTAATGAGCAGTTCTTC CASSPYGLAGGNEQFF
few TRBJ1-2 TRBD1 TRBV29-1 TGCAGCATCCGACAGGGGGCCAACTATGGCTACACCTTC CSIRQGANYGYTF
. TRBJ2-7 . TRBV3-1 TGTGCCAGCAGCCCGGGGGACGGTTCCTACGAGCAGTACTTC CASSPGDGSYEQYF
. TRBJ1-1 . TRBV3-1 TGTGCCAGCAGCCAAGATGCGTTTTACACTGAAGCTTTCTTT CASSQDAFYTEAFF
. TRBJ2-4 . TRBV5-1 TGCGCCAGCAGTGTCGGGGGCAGTGGAAACATTCAGTACTTC CASSVGGSGNIQYF
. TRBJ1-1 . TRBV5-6 TGTGCCAGCAGCTTAGTCACAGGGTTGCAACATGAAGCTTTCTTT CASSLVTGLQHEAFF
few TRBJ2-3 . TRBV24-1 TGTGCCACCAGTGATTTGGACGGATCCACAGATACGCAGTATTTT CATSDLDGSTDTQYF
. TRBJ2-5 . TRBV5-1 TGCGCCAGCAGCTTGTCGGCCAGCCAAGAGACCCAGTACTTC CASSLSASQETQYF
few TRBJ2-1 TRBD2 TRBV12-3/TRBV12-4 TGTGCCAGCAGTTATAGAACTAGCGGGGATCAGTTCTTC CASSYRTSGDQFF
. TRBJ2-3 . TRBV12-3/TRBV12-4 TGTGCCAGCAGTTCGAGCGCGACAGATACGCAGTATTTT CASSSSATDTQYF
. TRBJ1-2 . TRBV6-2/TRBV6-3 TGTGCCAGCAGTACAGGGACCCTCATCTATGGCTACACCTTC CASSTGTLIYGYTF
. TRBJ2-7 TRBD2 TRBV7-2 TGTGCCAGCAGCCCCGGGACTAGGAGGGAGCAGTACTTC CASSPGTRREQYF
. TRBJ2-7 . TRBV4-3 TGCGCCAGCAGCCTAACGACAGCGACCTACGAGCAGTACTTC CASSLTTATYEQYF
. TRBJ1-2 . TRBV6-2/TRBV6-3 TGTGCCAGCAGCCCAGCCGACAGCGGACTCTATGGCTACACCTTC CASSPADSGLYGYTF
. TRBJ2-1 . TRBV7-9 TGTGCCAGCAGCTTAGCAGGGACTCATAACAATGAGCAGTTCTTC CASSLAGTHNNEQFF
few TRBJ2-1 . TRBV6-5 TGTGCCAGCAGTTGGGGGACAAATCGGCGTAATGAGCAGTTCTTC CASSWGTNRRNEQFF
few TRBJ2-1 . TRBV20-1 TGCAGTGCAGACCTCTCCGTTAAATACAATGAGCAGTTCTTC CSADLSVKYNEQFF
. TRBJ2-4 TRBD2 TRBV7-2 TGTGCCAGCAGCTTAAGTGGACTAGCGGGAGGGATCCAAAACATTCAGTACTTC CASSLSGLAGGIQNIQYF
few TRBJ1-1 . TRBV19 TGTGCCAGTAGTATAGTGCCGCTGAACACTGAAGCTTTCTTT CASSIVPLNTEAFF
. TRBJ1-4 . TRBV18 TGTGCCAGCTCACCAACGACAGGTCCAAGGGGTGAAAAACTGTTTTTT CASSPTTGPRGEKLFF
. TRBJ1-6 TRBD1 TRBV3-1 TGTGCCAGCAGCCAAAGTGACAGGGGCCTTCCACCCCTCCACTTT CASSQSDRGLPPLHF
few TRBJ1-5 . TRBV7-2 TGTGCCAGCAGCTTAGCGGGAGAAATCAGGCAGCCCCAGCATTTT CASSLAGEIRQPQHF
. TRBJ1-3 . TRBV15 TGTGCCACCAGCAGAGATCAAGCCTCTGGAAACACCATATATTTT CATSRDQASGNTIYF
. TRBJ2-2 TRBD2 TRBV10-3 TGTGCCATCAGTGAGTCTGCCCTAGCGGGGTTCGAGTACACCGGGGAGCTGTTTTTT CAISESALAGFEYTGELFF
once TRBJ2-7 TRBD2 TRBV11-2 TGTGCCAGCAGCATCCGGGAGGGCGGGTACGAGCAGTACTTC CASSIREGGYEQYF
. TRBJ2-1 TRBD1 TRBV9 TGTGCCAGCAGCGTTCGACAGGGTAGCAGTGAGCAGTTCTTC CASSVRQGSSEQFF
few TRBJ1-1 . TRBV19 TGTGCCAGTAGTGATTCGGGCGAAGCTTTCTTT CASSDSGEAFF
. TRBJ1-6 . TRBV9 TGTGCCAGCAGCACCCGGGACGCTTCTAATTCACCCCTCCACTTT CASSTRDASNSPLHF
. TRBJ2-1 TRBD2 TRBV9 TGTGCCAGCAGCCCTAGCGGGTATTACAATGAGCAGTTCTTC CASSPSGYYNEQFF
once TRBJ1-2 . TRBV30 TGTGCCTTACAGACAGTCTATGGCTACACATTC CALQTVYGYTF
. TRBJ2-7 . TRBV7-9 TGTGCCAGCAGCTTCATATACGGAAGCGAGCAGTACTTC CASSFIYGSEQYF
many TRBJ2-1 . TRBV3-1 TGTGCCAGCAGCTTCCGGACTTACAATGAGCAGTTCTTC CASSFRTYNEQFF
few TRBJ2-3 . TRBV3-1 TGTGCCAGCAGCCAAACAAATACGCAGTATTTT CASSQTNTQYF
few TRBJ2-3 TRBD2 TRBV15 TGTGCCACCAGCAGAGACTTTAGCGGGGCGGGAGATACGCAGTATTTT CATSRDFSGAGDTQYF
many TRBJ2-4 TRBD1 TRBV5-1 TGCGCCAGCAGCTTGAGACCCCCGGGACAGGGGGCCAAAAACATTCAGTACTTC CASSLRPPGQGAKNIQYF
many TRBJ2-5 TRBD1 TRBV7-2 TGTGCCAGCAGCCCCACAGGGGTGGGAGAGACCCAGTACTTC CASSPTGVGETQYF
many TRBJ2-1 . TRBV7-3 TGTGCCAGCAGCAAGCGAGGGGGTTCCTACAATGAGCAGTTCTTC CASSKRGGSYNEQFF
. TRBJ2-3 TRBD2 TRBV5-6 TGTGCCAGCAGCAGAAGCGGGGTTATAAACACAGATACGCAGTATTTT CASSRSGVINTDTQYF
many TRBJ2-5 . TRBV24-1 TGTGCCACCAGTGCCATGGGGTCAGGGGGGATCGAGACCCAGTACTTC CATSAMGSGGIETQYF
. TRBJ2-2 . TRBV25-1 TGTGCCAGCAGTGTAGGCACCAACACCGGGGAGCTGTTTTTT CASSVGTNTGELFF
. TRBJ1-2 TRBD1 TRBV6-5 TGTGCCAGCAGTTACCGAACAGGGGATTCGCCCAACTATGGCTACACCTTC CASSYRTGDSPNYGYTF
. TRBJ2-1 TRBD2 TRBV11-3 TGTGCCAGCACCCTGGCGGGAGAGGATTTCGACAATGAGCAGTTCTTC CASTLAGEDFDNEQFF
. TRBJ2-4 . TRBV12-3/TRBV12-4 TGTGCCAGCAGTTTAGGGGGCGACAGCCCTGGGAAAAACATTCAGTACTTC CASSLGGDSPGKNIQYF
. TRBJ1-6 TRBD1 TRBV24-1 TGTGCCACCAGTGATCTGGGACAGCACGGAAGCTCCTATAATTCACCCCTCCACTTT CATSDLGQHGSSYNSPLHF
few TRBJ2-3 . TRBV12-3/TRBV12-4 TGTGCCAGCAGACCGTCGGGAGACACAGATACGCAGTATTTT CASRPSGDTDTQYF